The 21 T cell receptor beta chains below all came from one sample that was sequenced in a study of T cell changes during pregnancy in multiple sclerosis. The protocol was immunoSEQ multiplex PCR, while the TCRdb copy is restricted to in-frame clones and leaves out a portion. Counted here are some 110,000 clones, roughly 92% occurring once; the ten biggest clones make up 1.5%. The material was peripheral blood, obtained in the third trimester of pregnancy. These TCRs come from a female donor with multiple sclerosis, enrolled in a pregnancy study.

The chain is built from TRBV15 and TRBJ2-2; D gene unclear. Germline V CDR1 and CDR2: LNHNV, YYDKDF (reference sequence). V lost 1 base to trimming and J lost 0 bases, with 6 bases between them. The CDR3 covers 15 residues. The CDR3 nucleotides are TGTGCCACCAGCAGAGGAGGAGCGAACACCGGGGAGCTGTTTTTT. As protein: CATSRGGANTGELFF. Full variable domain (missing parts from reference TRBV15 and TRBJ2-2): DAMVIQNPRYQVTQFGKPVTLSCSQTLNHNVMYWYQQKSSQAPKLLFHYYDKDFNNEADTPDNFQSRRPNTSFCFLDIRSPGLGDTAMYLCATSRGGANTGELFFGEGSRLTVL.

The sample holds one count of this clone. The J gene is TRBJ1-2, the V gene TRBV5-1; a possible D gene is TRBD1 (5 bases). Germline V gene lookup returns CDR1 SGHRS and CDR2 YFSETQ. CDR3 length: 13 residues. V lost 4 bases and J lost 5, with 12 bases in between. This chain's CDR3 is CASSAGPIYGYTF. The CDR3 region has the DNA TGCGCCAGCAGCGCGGGACCGATATATGGCTACACCTTC. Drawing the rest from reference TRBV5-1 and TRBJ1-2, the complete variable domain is KAGVTQTPRYLIKTRGQQVTLSCSPISGHRSVSWYQQTPGQGLQFLFEYFSETQRNKGNFPGRFSGRQFSNSRSEMNVSTLELGDSALYLCASSAGPIYGYTFGSGTRLTVV.

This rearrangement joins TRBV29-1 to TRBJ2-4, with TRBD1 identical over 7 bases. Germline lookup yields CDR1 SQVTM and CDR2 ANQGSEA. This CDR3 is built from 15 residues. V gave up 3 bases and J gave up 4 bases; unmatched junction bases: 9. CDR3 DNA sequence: TGCAGCGTTGAGGGGACAGTGGGCAAAAAAAACATTCAGTACTTC. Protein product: CSVEGTVGKKNIQYF.

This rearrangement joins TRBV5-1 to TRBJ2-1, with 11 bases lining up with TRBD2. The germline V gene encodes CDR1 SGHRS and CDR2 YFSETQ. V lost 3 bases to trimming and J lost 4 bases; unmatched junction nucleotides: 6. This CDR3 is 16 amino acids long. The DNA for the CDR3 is TGCGCCAGCAGCTACACCGGGACTAGCGGTTACAATGAGCAGTTCTTC. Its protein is CASSYTGTSGYNEQFF.

CDR3 DNA: TGTGCCTGGAGTGCGACAGGAAGGGATGGCTACACCTTC. This gives the protein CAWSATGRDGYTF. This chain uses TRBV30 with TRBJ1-2; TRBD1 might be the D (6 bases). The CDR3 contains 13 residues. From germline, CDR1 is GTSNPN and CDR2 SVGIG (reference sequence). Trimming left V 1 base short and J 6 bases short, with 12 bases between.

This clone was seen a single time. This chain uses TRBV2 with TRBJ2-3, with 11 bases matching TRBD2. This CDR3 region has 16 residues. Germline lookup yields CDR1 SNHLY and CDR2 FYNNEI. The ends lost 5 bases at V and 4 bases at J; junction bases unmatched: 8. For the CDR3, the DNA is TGTGCCAGCAGTACCAATCTAGCGGGGGGCGCAGATACGCAGTATTTT. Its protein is CASSTNLAGGADTQYF.

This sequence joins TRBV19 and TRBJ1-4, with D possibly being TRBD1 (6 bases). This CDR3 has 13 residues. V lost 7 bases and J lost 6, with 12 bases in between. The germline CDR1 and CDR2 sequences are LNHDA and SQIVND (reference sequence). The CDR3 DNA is TGTGCCAGTAACGGGGGGGCCGATGAAAAACTGTTTTTT. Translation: CASNGGADEKLFF. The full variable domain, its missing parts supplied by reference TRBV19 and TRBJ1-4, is DGGITQSPKYLFRKEGQNVTLSCEQNLNHDAMYWYRQDPGQGLRLIYYSQIVNDFQKGDIAEGYSVSREKKESFPLTVTSAQKNPTAFYLCASNGGADEKLFFGSGTQLSVL.

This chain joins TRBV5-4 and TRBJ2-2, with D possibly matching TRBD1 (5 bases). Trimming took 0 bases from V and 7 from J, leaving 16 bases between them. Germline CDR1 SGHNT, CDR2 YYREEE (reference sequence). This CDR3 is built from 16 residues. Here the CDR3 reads CASSLGPREFNGELFF. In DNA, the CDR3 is TGTGCCAGCAGCTTGGGGCCCAGGGAATTCAACGGGGAGCTGTTTTTT.

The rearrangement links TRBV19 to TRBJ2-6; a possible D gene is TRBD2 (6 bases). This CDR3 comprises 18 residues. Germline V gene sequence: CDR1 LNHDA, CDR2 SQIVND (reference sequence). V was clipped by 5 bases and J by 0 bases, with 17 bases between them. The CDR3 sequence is CASSPGTPGTSGANVLTF. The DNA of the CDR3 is TGTGCCAGTAGTCCCGGGACTCCCGGAACCTCTGGGGCCAACGTCCTGACTTTC.

The CDR3 here is CASRSAVYEQYF. DNA for the CDR3: TGTGCCAGCCGCTCGGCGGTCTACGAGCAGTACTTC. This chain uses TRBV28 with TRBJ2-7; D uncertain. V was shortened by 8 bases and J by 3 bases, with 11 bases between the two germline ends. This CDR3 is 12 amino acids long. The germline CDR1 and CDR2 sequences are MDHEN and SYDVKM.

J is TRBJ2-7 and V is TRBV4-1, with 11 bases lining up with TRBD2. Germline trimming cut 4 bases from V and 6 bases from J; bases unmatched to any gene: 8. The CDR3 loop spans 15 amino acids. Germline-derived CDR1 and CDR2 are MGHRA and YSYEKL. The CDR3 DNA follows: TGCGCCAGCAGCCCCTATCTAGCGGGAGGCCGCGAGCAGTACTTC. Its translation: CASSPYLAGGREQYF.

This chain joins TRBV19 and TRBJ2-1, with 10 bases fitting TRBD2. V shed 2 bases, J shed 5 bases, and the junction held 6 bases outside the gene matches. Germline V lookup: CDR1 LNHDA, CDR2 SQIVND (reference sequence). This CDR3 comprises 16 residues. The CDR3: CASSILAGGGNNEQFF. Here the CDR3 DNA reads TGTGCCAGTAGTATATTAGCGGGAGGAGGGAACAATGAGCAGTTCTTC.

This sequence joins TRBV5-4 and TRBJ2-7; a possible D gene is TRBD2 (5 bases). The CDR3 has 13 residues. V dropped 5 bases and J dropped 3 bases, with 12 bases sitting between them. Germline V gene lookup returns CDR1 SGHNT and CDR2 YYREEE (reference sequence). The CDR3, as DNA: TGTGCCAGCAGTCGGGAAAGAGGCTACGAGCAGTACTTC. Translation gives CASSRERGYEQYF. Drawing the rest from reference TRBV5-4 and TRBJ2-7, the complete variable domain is ETGVTQSPTHLIKTRGQQVTLRCSSQSGHNTVSWYQQALGQGPQFIFQYYREEENGRGNFPPRFSGLQFPNYSSELNVNALELDDSALYLCASSRERGYEQYFGPGTRLTVT.

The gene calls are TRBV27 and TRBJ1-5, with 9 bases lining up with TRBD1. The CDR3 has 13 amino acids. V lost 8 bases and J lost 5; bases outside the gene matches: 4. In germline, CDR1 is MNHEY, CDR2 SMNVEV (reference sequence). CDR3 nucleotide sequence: TGTGCCAGCCCGGGACAGGGTGATCAGCCCCAGCATTTT. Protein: CASPGQGDQPQHF.

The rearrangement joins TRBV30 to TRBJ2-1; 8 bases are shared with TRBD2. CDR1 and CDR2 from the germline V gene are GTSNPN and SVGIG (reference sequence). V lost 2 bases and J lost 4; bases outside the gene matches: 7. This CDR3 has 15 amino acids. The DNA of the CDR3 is TGTGCCTGGAGTAAAAGCGGGAGCTTATACAATGAGCAGTTCTTC. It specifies CAWSKSGSLYNEQFF.

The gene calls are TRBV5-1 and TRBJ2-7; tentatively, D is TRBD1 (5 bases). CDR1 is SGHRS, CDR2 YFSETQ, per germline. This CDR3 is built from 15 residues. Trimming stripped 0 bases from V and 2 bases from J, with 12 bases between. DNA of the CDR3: TGCGCCAGCAGCTTGGGTAGGGGTTCTACCTACGAGCAGTACTTC. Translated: CASSLGRGSTYEQYF.

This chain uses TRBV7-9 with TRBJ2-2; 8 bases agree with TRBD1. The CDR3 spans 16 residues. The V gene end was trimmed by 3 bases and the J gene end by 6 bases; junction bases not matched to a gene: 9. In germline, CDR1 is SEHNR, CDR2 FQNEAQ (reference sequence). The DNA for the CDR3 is TGTGCCAGCAGCTTCCGGCAGGGGGCTATGGCCGGGGAGCTGTTTTTT. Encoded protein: CASSFRQGAMAGELFF.

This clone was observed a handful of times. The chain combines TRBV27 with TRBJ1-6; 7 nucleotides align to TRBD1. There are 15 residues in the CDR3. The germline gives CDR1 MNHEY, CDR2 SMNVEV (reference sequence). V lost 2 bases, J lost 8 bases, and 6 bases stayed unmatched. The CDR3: CASSLIQGFYSPLHF. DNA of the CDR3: TGTGCCAGCAGTTTAATACAGGGGTTCTATTCACCCCTCCACTTT.

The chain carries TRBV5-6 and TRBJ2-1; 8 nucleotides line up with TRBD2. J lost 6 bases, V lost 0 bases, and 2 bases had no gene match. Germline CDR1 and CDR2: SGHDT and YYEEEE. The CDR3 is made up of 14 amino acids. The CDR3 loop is CASSLALAANEQFF. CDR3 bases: TGTGCCAGCAGCTTGGCACTAGCGGCCAATGAGCAGTTCTTC. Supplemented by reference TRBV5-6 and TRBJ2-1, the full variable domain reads DAGVTQSPTHLIKTRGQQVTLRCSPKSGHDTVSWYQQALGQGPQFIFQYYEEEERQRGNFPDRFSGHQFPNYSSELNVNALLLGDSALYLCASSLALAANEQFFGPGTRLTVL.

The CDR3 bases are TGTGCCAGCAGTGAATTACCAGTCTACGAGCAGTACTTC. This sequence encodes CASSELPVYEQYF. The J gene is TRBJ2-7, the V gene TRBV6-1; D uncertain. The V end lost 2 bases, the J end lost 3 bases, and 8 bases lay between the germline ends. The CDR3 loop spans 13 amino acids. Germline CDR1 reads MNHNS; CDR2 reads SASEGT.

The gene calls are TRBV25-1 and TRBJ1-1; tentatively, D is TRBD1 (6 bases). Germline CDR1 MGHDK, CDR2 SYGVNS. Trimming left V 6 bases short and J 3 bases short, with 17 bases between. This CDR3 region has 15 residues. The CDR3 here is CASRGLGARDTEAFF. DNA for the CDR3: TGTGCCAGCAGAGGCCTGGGGGCTAGGGACACTGAAGCTTTCTTT.